These 23 T cell receptor beta chains originate from one sample sequenced in a study of Ad26.COV2.S vaccination and SARS-CoV-2 variants. Data came from immunoSEQ multiplex PCR; TCRdb stores just in-frame clones and leaves some out. The sample records some 350,000 clones, under 95% being singletons. The sample here was peripheral blood, taken after recovery from COVID-19. The receptors derive from a human donor who had recovered from COVID-19.

The V call is TRBV27, the J call TRBJ2-7; 7 bases agree with TRBD1. J lost 2 bases, V lost 5 bases, and 6 bases had no gene match. There are 14 residues in the CDR3. CDR1 MNHEY and CDR2 SMNVEV come from the germline V gene (reference sequence). DNA of the CDR3: TGTGCCAGCAGTGAGACAGGGTCTACCTACGAGCAGTACTTC. It codes for CASSETGSTYEQYF.

The chain uses TRBV9 and TRBJ1-2; no clear D gene. Looked up from germline, CDR1 is SGDLS and CDR2 is YYNGEE. Trimming left V 7 bases short and J 4 bases short, with 14 bases between. This CDR3 contains 13 residues. The CDR3 loop reads CASGASTLYGYTF. The CDR3, as DNA: TGTGCCAGCGGCGCCTCAACTCTCTATGGCTACACCTTC.

The chain combines TRBV2 with TRBJ1-1, with D perhaps TRBD1 (6 bases). Trimming removed 4 bases at V and 6 bases at J, with 15 bases between. Germline V gives CDR1 SNHLY, CDR2 FYNNEI. This CDR3 is 14 amino acids long. The CDR3 loop is CASSGPLGGSEAFF. For the CDR3, the DNA is TGTGCCAGCAGTGGTCCCCTGGGGGGCTCTGAAGCTTTCTTT.

This clone was recorded once. J is TRBJ1-4 and V is TRBV14, with D possibly TRBD1 on 5 matching bases. V gave up 0 bases and J gave up 6 bases, with 20 bases separating them. Per the germline V gene, CDR1 is SGHDN and CDR2 is FVKESK. The CDR3 spans 18 residues. The DNA of the CDR3 is TGTGCCAGCAGCCAAGAATGGAGGACACAGTTTGAGGATGAAAAACTGTTTTTT. Translating it yields CASSQEWRTQFEDEKLFF.

The CDR3 bases are TGTGCCAGCAGCTGGAGGGGGTCCTTTAGCAATCAGCCCCAGCATTTT. It encodes CASSWRGSFSNQPQHF. The chain recombines TRBV5-6 with TRBJ1-5; TRBD1 is a possible D gene (6 bases). The CDR3 runs to 16 residues. Germline-derived CDR1 and CDR2 are SGHDT and YYEEEE. Trimming stripped 3 bases from V and 0 bases from J, with 13 bases between.

The rearrangement links TRBV27 to TRBJ1-1; maybe TRBD1 (5 bases). CDR3 size: 15 residues. CDR1 is MNHEY, CDR2 SMNVEV, per germline (reference sequence). With 3 bases removed from V and 1 base from J, the gap between germline ends came to 12 bases. Here the CDR3 reads CASSFSTEKNTEAFF. The CDR3 DNA sequence: TGTGCCAGCAGTTTCTCGACAGAGAAGAACACTGAAGCTTTCTTT.

This clone was seen repeatedly, ten times or more. The same CDR3 arises from other DNA sequences in this sample as well. V is TRBV7-9 and J is TRBJ1-2; a possible D gene is TRBD1 (6 bases). The V and J ends lost 5 bases and 6 bases respectively, with 10 bases between them. This CDR3 has 12 residues. CDR1 is SEHNR and CDR2 is FQNEAQ in the germline V gene (reference sequence). The DNA for the CDR3 is TGTGCCAGCAGCCTAGGGGGGAATGGCTACACCTTC. This encodes CASSLGGNGYTF.

CDR3 bases: TGTGCCAGCAGCAGGGTGGGGTGGTTCGGCACTGAAGCTTTCTTT. Residues: CASSRVGWFGTEAFF. The chain joins TRBV3-1 (or the pseudogene TRBV3-2) to TRBJ1-1, with D uncertain. The CDR3 extends over 15 amino acids. V gave up 5 bases and J gave up 4 bases, with 17 bases separating them. In germline, CDR1 is LGHDT, CDR2 YNNKEL (reference sequence).

The V call is TRBV10-1, the J call TRBJ2-2; TRBD2 might be the D (5 bases). CDR1 and CDR2 (germline): WNHNN, SYGVQD (reference sequence). Trimming pared 2 bases from V and 2 bases from J, leaving 15 bases between. CDR3 length equals 17 residues. CDR3 residues: CASSENRGPENTGELFF. DNA of the CDR3: TGCGCCAGCAGTGAGAATAGAGGGCCCGAAAACACCGGGGAGCTGTTTTTT.

The chain links TRBV7-6 to TRBJ2-6; D unresolved. The CDR3 runs to 14 residues. CDR1 and CDR2 (germline): SGHVS, FNYEAQ. V shed 1 base and J shed 4 bases, with 5 bases lying between them. The CDR3 bases are TGTGCCAGCAGCTTAGGTCCGGGGGCCAACGTCCTGACTTTC. This gives the protein CASSLGPGANVLTF.

The chain is built from TRBV21-1 and TRBJ2-7; the table assigns TRBD1, which was not confirmed against the DNA. TRBV21-1 is labeled a pseudogene. There are 16 residues in the CDR3. The CDR3 loop is CASSARNWTTSYEQYF. The CDR3 DNA sequence: TGTGCCAGCAGCGCGCGAAACTGGACAACCTCCTACGAGCAGTACTTC.

The chain employs TRBV6-5 and TRBJ1-5, with 9 bases aligning to TRBD1. J lost 2 bases, V lost 6 bases, and 5 bases had no gene match. The CDR3 has 15 amino acids. CDR1 and CDR2 (germline): MNHEY, SVGAGI. The CDR3 protein is CASSPRDRGNQPQHF. Here the CDR3 DNA reads TGTGCCAGCAGCCCCCGGGACAGGGGCAATCAGCCCCAGCATTTT.

The chain carries TRBV7-6 and TRBJ2-5; 8 bases fit TRBD2. Trimming at V came to 0 bases and at J to 4 bases, leaving 10 bases not matched to a gene. Germline V gene sequence: CDR1 SGHVS, CDR2 FNYEAQ. This CDR3 has 17 amino acids. The CDR3 loop reads CASSLAVAGGYRETQYF. The CDR3 region has the DNA TGTGCCAGCAGCTTAGCGGTGGCGGGGGGTTATCGAGAGACCCAGTACTTC.

The chain employs TRBV19 and TRBJ1-1; no clear D gene. Germline V gives CDR1 LNHDA, CDR2 SQIVND (reference sequence). V shed 2 bases and J shed 3 bases, with 10 bases lying between them. This CDR3 region has 14 residues. The CDR3 here is CASSIRLLDTEAFF. The CDR3 DNA reads TGTGCCAGTAGTATACGGCTTTTGGACACTGAAGCTTTCTTT.

This clone has just one count. V is TRBV5-4 and J is TRBJ2-3; TRBD2 agrees at 7 bases. Germline V gives CDR1 SGHNT, CDR2 YYREEE (reference sequence). J gave up 0 bases and V 4 bases, and 5 bases lay outside the gene matches. The CDR3 consists of 15 residues. This CDR3 reads CASSRAGQSTDTQYF. In nucleotides, the CDR3 is TGTGCCAGCAGCCGAGCGGGGCAGAGCACAGATACGCAGTATTTT.

The chain joins TRBV5-6 to TRBJ2-2; the match to TRBD1 covers 8 bases. Trimming removed 4 bases from V and 3 bases from J; junction bases left unmatched: 11. The CDR3 covers 17 residues. Germline V CDR1 and CDR2: SGHDT, YYEEEE. CDR3 bases: TGTGCCAGCAGCCCATCTCAGGGGGCCTTCTACACCGGGGAGCTGTTTTTT. Translated, it gives CASSPSQGAFYTGELFF.

The chain has TRBV12-5 and TRBJ2-1; a possible D gene is TRBD1 (5 bases). Germline CDR1 is LGHNT and CDR2 is FRNRAP. The CDR3 contains 17 residues. Trimming left V 1 base short and J 1 base short, with 14 bases between. The CDR3 loop reads CASGLAGAIRSYNEQFF. CDR3 bases: TGTGCTAGTGGTTTGGCTGGGGCAATCCGATCCTACAATGAGCAGTTCTTC.

CDR3 protein: CASSQSLRDRTRYGYTF. The CDR3 bases are TGCGCCAGCAGCCAGTCCCTCCGGGACCGGACGCGCTATGGCTACACCTTC. V and J are TRBV4-1 and TRBJ1-2; a possible D gene is TRBD1 (5 bases). Germline values: CDR1 MGHRA, CDR2 YSYEKL. This CDR3 is 17 amino acids long. V lost 3 bases to trimming and J lost 4 bases, with 21 bases between them.

The chain recombines TRBV15 with TRBJ1-1; D is undetermined. The CDR3 spans 13 residues. Germline values: CDR1 LNHNV, CDR2 YYDKDF (reference sequence). Deletions cut 2 bases from V and 5 bases from J, with 9 bases between. The CDR3 DNA reads TGTGCCACCAGCAGACTGATCGGGACTGAAGCTTTCTTT. This sequence encodes CATSRLIGTEAFF.

The rearrangement joins TRBV6-5 to TRBJ2-7, with D possibly being TRBD1 or TRBD2 (5 bases each). Trimming took 5 bases from V and 2 from J, leaving 10 bases between them. CDR3 length: 13 residues. Germline lookup yields CDR1 MNHEY and CDR2 SVGAGI. The chain's CDR3 is CASSRDGAYEQYF. In DNA form, the CDR3 reads TGTGCCAGCAGTCGGGACGGTGCCTACGAGCAGTACTTC.

V usage is TRBV5-6 and J usage is TRBJ2-1; D possibly corresponds to TRBD2 (7 bases). The germline V gene has CDR1 SGHDT and CDR2 YYEEEE. The CDR3 covers 14 residues. Trimming pared 5 bases from V and 3 bases from J, leaving 12 bases between. The CDR3 DNA follows: TGTGCCAGCAGTCCCGGGGGGCTCTACAATGAGCAGTTCTTC. It translates to CASSPGGLYNEQFF.

This clone has just one count. V usage is TRBV5-1 and J usage is TRBJ1-5; D is uncertain. V lost 0 bases and J lost 0, with 7 bases in between. Germline values: CDR1 SGHRS, CDR2 YFSETQ. The CDR3 extends over 15 amino acids. DNA of the CDR3: TGCGCCAGCAGCTTGGGCGGGTTTAGCAATCAGCCCCAGCATTTT. Its translation is CASSLGGFSNQPQHF.

The chain joins TRBV5-4 to TRBJ2-2; D is ambiguous. Trimming took 4 bases from V and 0 from J, leaving 13 bases between them. CDR1 is SGHNT, CDR2 YYREEE, per germline (reference sequence). This CDR3 region has 16 residues. The CDR3 sequence: CASSGRTHTNTGELFF. For the CDR3, the DNA is TGTGCCAGCAGCGGAAGAACGCACACGAACACCGGGGAGCTGTTTTTT.